The 6 T cell receptor beta chains reported below all come from one sample, sequenced in a study of CD8 T cells in ankylosing spondylitis. A single record per CDR3 protein comes from TCRdb applying MiXCR to the 5' RACE reads. The table lists 220,000 or so distinct CDR3 sequences, under 12% of them singletons. Sequencing used blood, either unsorted or a sorted T cell fraction (not recorded which). These receptors all come from a male donor with ankylosing spondylitis or in good health (not recorded which).

In its sample, this clonotype was seen many times. The chain has TRBV20-1 and TRBJ1-5; D remains unclear. From germline, CDR1 is DFQATT and CDR2 SNEGSKA (reference sequence). This CDR3 has 16 amino acids. The V end was cut by 2 bases, the J end by 1 base, with 15 bases between. CDR3 residues: CSARLPVQRSNQPQHF. CDR3 sequence (DNA): TGCAGTGCTAGATTACCCGTCCAGAGGAGCAATCAGCCCCAGCATTTT.

The rearrangement links TRBV18 to TRBJ2-2; no firm D call. The CDR3 runs 16 residues. Trimming took off 0 bases at V and 6 bases at J, with 14 bases between the two ends. CDR1 is KGHSH, CDR2 LQKENI, per germline. The CDR3 sequence is CASSPPGNPESGELFF. The CDR3 bases are TGTGCCAGCTCACCACCCGGAAATCCGGAGTCCGGGGAGCTGTTTTTT. Supplemented by reference TRBV18 and TRBJ2-2, the full variable domain reads NAGVMQNPRHLVRRRGQEARLRCSPMKGHSHVYWYRQLPEEGLKFMVYLQKENIIDESGMPKERFSAEFPKEGPSILRIQQVVRGDSAAYFCASSPPGNPESGELFFGEGSRLTVL.

This clonotype was counted ten times or more. J is TRBJ2-1 and V is TRBV14; tentative D call: TRBD2 (5 bases). The V gene lost 2 bases and the J gene lost 7 bases, with 18 bases spanning the gap. The germline CDR1 and CDR2 sequences are SGHDN and FVKESK. CDR3 size: 16 residues. This CDR3 reads CASSQPRSKRLNEQFF. CDR3 bases: TGTGCCAGCAGCCAACCGAGGTCCAAAAGACTAAATGAGCAGTTCTTC.

This clonotype was seen at least ten times. The V and J genes are TRBV11-2 and TRBJ2-3; 7 positions match TRBD2. Trimming cost V 5 bases and J 6 bases; bases outside gene matches: 14. The CDR3 is 16 amino acids. Germline V gene lookup returns CDR1 SGHAT and CDR2 FQNNGV. CDR3 in amino acids: CASSLLAGSGVDTQYF. Written as DNA, the CDR3 is TGTGCCAGCAGCCTGCTTGCGGGGAGCGGGGTTGATACGCAGTATTTT.

A word on this clonotype: The junction shows a germline mismatch at one end, possibly a read error. The chain uses TRBV7-2 and TRBJ2-3; D may be TRBD2 (7 bases). Germline V gene lookup returns CDR1 SGHTA and CDR2 FQGNSA. CDR3 length equals 16 residues. This chain's CDR3 is CANSLGGRGFTDTQYF. The CDR3 DNA reads as TGTGCCAACAGCTTAGGGGGGCGGGGGTTCACAGATACGCAGTATTTT.

Notes on this clonotype: A much more abundant neighbour one base away suggests this may be a read error. The rearrangement uses TRBV5-1 and TRBJ2-2; D gene ambiguous. CDR1 and CDR2 (germline): SGHRS, YFSETQ. The CDR3 has 14 amino acids. CDR3 protein: CASGFLVSTGELFF. CDR3 nucleotide sequence: TGCGCCAGCGGCTTCCTGGTGAGCACCGGGGAGCTGTTTTTT.